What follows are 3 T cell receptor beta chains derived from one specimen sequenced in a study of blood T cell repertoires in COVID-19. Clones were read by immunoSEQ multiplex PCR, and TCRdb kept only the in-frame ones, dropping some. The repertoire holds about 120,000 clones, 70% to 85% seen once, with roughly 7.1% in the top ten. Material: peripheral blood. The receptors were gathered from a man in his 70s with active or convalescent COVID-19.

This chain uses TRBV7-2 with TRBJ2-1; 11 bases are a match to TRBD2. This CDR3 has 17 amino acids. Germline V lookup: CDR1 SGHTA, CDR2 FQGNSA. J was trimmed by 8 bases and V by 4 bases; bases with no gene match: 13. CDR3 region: CASSSSALAGVRDEQFF. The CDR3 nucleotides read TGTGCCAGCAGCTCCTCGGCACTAGCGGGAGTGAGGGATGAGCAGTTCTTC.

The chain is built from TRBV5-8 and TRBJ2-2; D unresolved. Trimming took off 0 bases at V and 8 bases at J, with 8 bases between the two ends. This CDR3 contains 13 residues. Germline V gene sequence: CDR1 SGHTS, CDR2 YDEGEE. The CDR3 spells CASSLGFGGELFF. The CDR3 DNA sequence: TGTGCCAGCAGCTTGGGATTCGGGGGGGAGCTGTTTTTT.

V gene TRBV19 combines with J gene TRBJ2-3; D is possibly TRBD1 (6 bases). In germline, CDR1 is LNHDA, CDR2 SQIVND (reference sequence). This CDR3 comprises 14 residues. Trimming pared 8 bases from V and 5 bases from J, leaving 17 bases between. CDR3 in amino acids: CASRPNRERDTQYF. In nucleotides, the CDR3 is TGTGCCAGTCGACCAAACAGGGAAAGAGATACGCAGTATTTT.